This T cell receptor beta chain came from a study of T cells after yellow fever vaccination. Germline V gives CDR1 MNHEY, CDR2 SVGAGI. This CDR3 has 15 residues. V lost 2 bases and J lost 3; bases outside the gene matches: 6. The table lists this clonotype with a count of one. Synthesis of TCR cDNA relied on 5'RACE template switching, which attached a universal primer site and UMIs. TCRdb itself ran the 5' RACE reads through MiXCR, one entry per CDR3 protein. The data show approximately 600,000 distinct CDR3 sequences, 9% to 15% seen once. The sequence derives from a young man who received the YFV17D yellow fever vaccine. The sequencing used PBMCs, collected on the day of the yellow fever booster vaccination. V is TRBV6-5 and J is TRBJ2-5, with TRBD2 matching 7 bases. The CDR3 protein is CASSYAPLAEETQYF. The CDR3 region has the DNA TGTGCCAGCAGTTACGCTCCGCTAGCGGAAGAGACCCAGTACTTC.